This passage covers 10 T cell receptor beta chains from one sample sequenced in a study of T cell responses to AZD1222 COVID-19 vaccine. Sequenced by immunoSEQ multiplex PCR; TCRdb stores in-frame clones only, minus some. Found here are 150,000 to 200,000 clones, roughly nine tenths of them singletons; the top ten hold 2.6%. The source was peripheral blood, collected on day 0 of AZD1222 vaccination. All receptors derive from an adult in good health.

The rearrangement uses TRBV19 and TRBJ1-5, with D unclear. V lost 6 bases and J 6 bases, leaving 9 bases between the germline ends. CDR3 size: 12 residues. The germline gives CDR1 LNHDA, CDR2 SQIVND (reference sequence). The CDR3 sequence: CASRRSPQPQHF. For the CDR3, the DNA is TGTGCCAGTAGGAGGTCCCCTCAGCCCCAGCATTTT.

This clone was counted a single time. This sequence joins TRBV5-4 and TRBJ1-1; no clear D gene. Germline assignment: CDR1 SGHNT and CDR2 YYREEE (reference sequence). V gave up 0 bases and J gave up 7 bases, with 10 bases separating them. This CDR3 has 13 residues. The chain's CDR3 is CASSLGSNYEAFF. CDR3 DNA: TGTGCCAGCAGCTTGGGGTCTAACTATGAAGCTTTCTTT.

The chain carries TRBV7-2 and TRBJ1-3, with D possibly matching TRBD1 (6 bases). The V end lost 4 bases, the J end lost 0 bases, and 10 bases lay between the germline ends. Germline CDR1 SGHTA, CDR2 FQGNSA. The CDR3 runs 15 residues. CDR3 in DNA: TGTGCCAGCAGCTCGCAAGGGGGCTCTGGAAACACCATATATTTT. Encoded protein: CASSSQGGSGNTIYF. Together with reference TRBV7-2 and TRBJ1-3, the CDR3 gives the full variable domain: GAGVSQSPSNKVTEKGKDVELRCDPISGHTALYWYRQSLGQGLEFLIYFQGNSAPDKSGLPSDRFSAERTGGSVSTLTIQRTQQEDSAVYLCASSSQGGSGNTIYFGEGSWLTVV.

This chain joins TRBV19 and TRBJ2-2; D gene uncertain. The V end was cut by 6 bases, the J end by 4 bases, with 9 bases between. The CDR3 extends over 13 amino acids. Per the germline V gene, CDR1 is LNHDA and CDR2 is SQIVND (reference sequence). In DNA, the CDR3 is TGTGCCAGTAGATTCCGGACCACCGGGGAGCTGTTTTTT. Translation gives CASRFRTTGELFF.

The chain joins TRBV6-5 to TRBJ1-1, with D tentatively TRBD1 (5 bases). V lost 7 bases and J lost 0, with 12 bases in between. The CDR3 extends over 14 amino acids. Germline V gene lookup returns CDR1 MNHEY and CDR2 SVGAGI. CDR3 sequence: CASTRGVMNTEAFF. Here the CDR3 DNA reads TGTGCCAGCACCCGGGGGGTGATGAACACTGAAGCTTTCTTT.

This clone occurred once. The genes are TRBV27 and TRBJ1-1, with 10 bases matching TRBD1. The CDR3 has 17 residues. Trimming took 2 bases from V and 4 from J; bases not matched to a gene: 10. Germline loops: CDR1 MNHEY, CDR2 SMNVEV (reference sequence). In DNA form, the CDR3 reads TGTGCCAGCAGTTTAGCGGGGACAGGGGTATGGAGCACTGAAGCTTTCTTT. Translating gives CASSLAGTGVWSTEAFF.

The gene calls are TRBV5-6 and TRBJ2-2; 10 nucleotides agree with TRBD2. V lost 1 base, J lost 4 bases, and 1 base stayed unmatched. The CDR3 totals 15 residues. Germline-derived CDR1 and CDR2 are SGHDT and YYEEEE. This CDR3 is CASSLLAGATGELFF. The CDR3 DNA is TGTGCCAGCAGCTTGCTAGCGGGGGCCACCGGGGAGCTGTTTTTT.

The chain recombines TRBV27 with TRBJ1-3; no clear D. The CDR3 covers 15 residues. CDR1 and CDR2 from the germline V gene are MNHEY and SMNVEV (reference sequence). Trimming pared 2 bases from V and 0 bases from J, leaving 8 bases between. The CDR3 DNA is TGTGCCAGCAGTTTAAGCGCCAACTCTGGAAACACCATATATTTT. It specifies CASSLSANSGNTIYF.

The chain is built from TRBV15 and TRBJ1-2; 7 bases are shared with TRBD1. The CDR3 loop spans 17 amino acids. The ends lost 3 bases at V and 0 bases at J; junction bases unmatched: 10. Looked up from germline, CDR1 is LNHNV and CDR2 is YYDKDF (reference sequence). The CDR3 DNA reads TGTGCCACCAGCAGGGACCCTGACAGGGAGGCTAACTATGGCTACACCTTC. Its protein is CATSRDPDREANYGYTF.

CDR3 DNA: TGTGCCAGCAGCCGTGGGCCCGTTGCAACTAATGAAAAACTGTTTTTT. Translating gives CASSRGPVATNEKLFF. The gene calls are TRBV7-9 and TRBJ1-4, with unresolved D. The length of the CDR3 is 16 residues. The V end lost 5 bases, the J end lost 0 bases, and 13 bases lay between the germline ends. Germline values: CDR1 SEHNR, CDR2 FQNEAQ (reference sequence).